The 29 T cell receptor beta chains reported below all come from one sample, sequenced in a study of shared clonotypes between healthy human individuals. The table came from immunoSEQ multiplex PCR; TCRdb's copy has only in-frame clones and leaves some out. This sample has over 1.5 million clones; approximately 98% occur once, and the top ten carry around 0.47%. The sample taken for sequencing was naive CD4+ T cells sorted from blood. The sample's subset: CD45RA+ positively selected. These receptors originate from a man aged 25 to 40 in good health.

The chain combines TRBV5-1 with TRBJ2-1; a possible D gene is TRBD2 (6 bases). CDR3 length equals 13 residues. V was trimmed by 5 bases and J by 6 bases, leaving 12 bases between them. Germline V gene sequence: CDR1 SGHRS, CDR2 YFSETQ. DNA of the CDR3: TGCGCCAGCAGGTTTTCTAGCGTCAATGAGCAGTTCTTC. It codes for CASRFSSVNEQFF.

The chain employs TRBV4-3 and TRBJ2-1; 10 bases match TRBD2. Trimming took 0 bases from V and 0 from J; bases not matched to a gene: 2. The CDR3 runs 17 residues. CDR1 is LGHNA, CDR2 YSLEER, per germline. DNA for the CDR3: TGCGCCAGCAGCCAAGAGGGACTAGCGCCCTCCTACAATGAGCAGTTCTTC. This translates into CASSQEGLAPSYNEQFF.

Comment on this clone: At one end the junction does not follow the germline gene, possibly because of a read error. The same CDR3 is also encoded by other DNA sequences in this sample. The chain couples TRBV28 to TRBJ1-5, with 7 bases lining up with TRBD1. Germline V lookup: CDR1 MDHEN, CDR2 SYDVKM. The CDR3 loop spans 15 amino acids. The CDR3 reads CASSLTGNSNQPQHF. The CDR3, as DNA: TGTGCTAGCAGTTTGACAGGGAATAGCAATCAGCCCCAGCATTTT.

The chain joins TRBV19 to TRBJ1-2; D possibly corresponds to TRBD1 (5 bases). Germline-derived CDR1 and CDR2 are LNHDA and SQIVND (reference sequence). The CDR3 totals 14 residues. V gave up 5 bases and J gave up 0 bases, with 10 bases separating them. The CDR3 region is CASSPGSANYGYTF. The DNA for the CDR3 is TGTGCCAGTAGTCCAGGGTCGGCTAACTATGGCTACACCTTC.

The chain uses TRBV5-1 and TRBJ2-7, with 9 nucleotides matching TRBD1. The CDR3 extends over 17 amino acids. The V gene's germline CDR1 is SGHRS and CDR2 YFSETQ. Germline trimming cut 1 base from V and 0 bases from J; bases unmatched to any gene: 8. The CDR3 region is CASSLLSNRGLSYEQYF. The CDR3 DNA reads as TGCGCCAGCAGCTTGTTGTCGAACAGGGGGCTCTCCTACGAGCAGTACTTC.

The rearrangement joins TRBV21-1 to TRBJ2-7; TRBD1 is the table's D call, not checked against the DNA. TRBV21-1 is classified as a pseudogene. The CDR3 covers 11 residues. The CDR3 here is CARQASYEQYF. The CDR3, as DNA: TGTGCTAGGCAGGCCTCCTACGAGCAGTACTTC.

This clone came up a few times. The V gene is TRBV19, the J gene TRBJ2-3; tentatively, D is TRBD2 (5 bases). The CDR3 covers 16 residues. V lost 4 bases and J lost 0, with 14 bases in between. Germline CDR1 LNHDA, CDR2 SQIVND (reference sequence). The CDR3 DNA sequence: TGTGCCAGTAGTACCTCGGGGAAAGGGAGCACAGATACGCAGTATTTT. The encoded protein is CASSTSGKGSTDTQYF.

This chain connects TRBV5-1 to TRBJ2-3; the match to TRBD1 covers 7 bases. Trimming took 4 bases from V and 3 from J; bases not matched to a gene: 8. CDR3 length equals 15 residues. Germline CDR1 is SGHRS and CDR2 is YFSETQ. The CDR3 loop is CASSPSGDSTDTQYF. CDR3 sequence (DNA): TGCGCCAGCAGCCCCTCCGGGGACAGTACAGATACGCAGTATTTT.

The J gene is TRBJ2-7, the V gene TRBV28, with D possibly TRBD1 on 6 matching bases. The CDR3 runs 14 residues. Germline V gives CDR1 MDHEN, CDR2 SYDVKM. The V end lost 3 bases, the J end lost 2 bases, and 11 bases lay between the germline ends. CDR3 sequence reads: CASSFLGQTYEQYF. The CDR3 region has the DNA TGTGCCAGCAGTTTCTTAGGACAGACCTACGAGCAGTACTTC.

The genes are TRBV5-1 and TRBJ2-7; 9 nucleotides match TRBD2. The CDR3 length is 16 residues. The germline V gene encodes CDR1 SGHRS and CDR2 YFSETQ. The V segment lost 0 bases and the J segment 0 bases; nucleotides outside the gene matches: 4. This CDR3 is CASSLAPSGASYEQYF. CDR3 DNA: TGCGCCAGCAGCTTGGCGCCTAGCGGGGCCTCCTACGAGCAGTACTTC. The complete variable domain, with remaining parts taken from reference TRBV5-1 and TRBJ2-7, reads KAGVTQTPRYLIKTRGQQVTLSCSPISGHRSVSWYQQTPGQGLQFLFEYFSETQRNKGNFPGRFSGRQFSNSRSEMNVSTLELGDSALYLCASSLAPSGASYEQYFGPGTRLTVT.

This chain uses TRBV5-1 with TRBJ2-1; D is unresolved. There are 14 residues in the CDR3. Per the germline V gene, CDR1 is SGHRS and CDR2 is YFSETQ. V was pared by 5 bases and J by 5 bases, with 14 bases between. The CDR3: CASRPLRIDNEQFF. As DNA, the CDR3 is TGCGCCAGCAGGCCACTTAGGATAGACAATGAGCAGTTCTTC.

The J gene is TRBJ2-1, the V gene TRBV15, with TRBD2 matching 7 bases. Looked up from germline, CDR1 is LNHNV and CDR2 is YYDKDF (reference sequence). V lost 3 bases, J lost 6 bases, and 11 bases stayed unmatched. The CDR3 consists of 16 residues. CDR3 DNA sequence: TGTGCCACCAGCAGCGGGCTTACGGGAGGATTCAATGAGCAGTTCTTC. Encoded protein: CATSSGLTGGFNEQFF.

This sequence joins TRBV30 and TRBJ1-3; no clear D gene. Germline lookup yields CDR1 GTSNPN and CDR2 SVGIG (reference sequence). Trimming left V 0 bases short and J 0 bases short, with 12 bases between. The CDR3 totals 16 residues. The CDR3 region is CAWSVWAGGSGNTIYF. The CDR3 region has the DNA TGTGCCTGGAGTGTTTGGGCAGGCGGCTCTGGAAACACCATATATTTT.

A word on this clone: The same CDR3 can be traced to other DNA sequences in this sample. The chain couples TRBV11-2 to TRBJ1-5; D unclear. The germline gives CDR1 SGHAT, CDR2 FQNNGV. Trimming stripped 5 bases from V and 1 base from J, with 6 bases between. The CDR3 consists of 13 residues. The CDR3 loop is CASSLDSNQPQHF. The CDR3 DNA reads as TGTGCCAGCAGCCTGGACAGCAATCAGCCCCAGCATTTT.

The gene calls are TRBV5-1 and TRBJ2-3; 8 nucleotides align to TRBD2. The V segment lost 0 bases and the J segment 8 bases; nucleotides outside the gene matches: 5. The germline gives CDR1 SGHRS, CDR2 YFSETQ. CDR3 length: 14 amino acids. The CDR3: CASSLEAGRVTQYF. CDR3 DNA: TGCGCCAGCAGCTTGGAGGCCGGGAGGGTTACGCAGTATTTT.

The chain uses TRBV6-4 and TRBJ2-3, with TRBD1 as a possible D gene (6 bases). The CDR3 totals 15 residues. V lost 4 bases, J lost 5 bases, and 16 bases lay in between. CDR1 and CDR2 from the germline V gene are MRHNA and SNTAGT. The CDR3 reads CASSAQLTGRDTQYF. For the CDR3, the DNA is TGTGCCAGCAGTGCCCAACTTACAGGGAGAGATACGCAGTATTTT.

The chain's CDR3 is CASVPEGERNEQFF. DNA for the CDR3: TGTGCCAGCGTACCTGAGGGGGAGCGCAATGAGCAGTTCTTC. The chain couples TRBV6-1 to TRBJ2-1, with D perhaps TRBD1 (6 bases). Per the germline V gene, CDR1 is MNHNS and CDR2 is SASEGT. This CDR3 has 14 residues. V lost 8 bases and J 6 bases, leaving 17 bases between the germline ends.

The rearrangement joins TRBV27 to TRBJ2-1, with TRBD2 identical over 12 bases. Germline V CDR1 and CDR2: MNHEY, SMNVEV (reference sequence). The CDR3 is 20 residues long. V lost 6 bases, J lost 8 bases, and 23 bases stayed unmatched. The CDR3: CASSLLPFSSLAGGMDEQFF. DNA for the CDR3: TGTGCCAGCAGCCTATTACCCTTTTCATCACTAGCGGGAGGTATGGATGAGCAGTTCTTC.

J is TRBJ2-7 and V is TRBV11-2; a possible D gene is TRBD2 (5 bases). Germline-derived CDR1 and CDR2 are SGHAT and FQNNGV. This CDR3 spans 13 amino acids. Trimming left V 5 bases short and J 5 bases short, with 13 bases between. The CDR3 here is CASSTGDYHEQYF. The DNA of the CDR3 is TGTGCCAGCAGCACCGGGGATTACCACGAGCAGTACTTC.

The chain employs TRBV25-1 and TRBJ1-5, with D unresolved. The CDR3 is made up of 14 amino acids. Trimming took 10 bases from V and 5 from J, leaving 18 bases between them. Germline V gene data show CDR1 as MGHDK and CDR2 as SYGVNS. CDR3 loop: CATKTSGVHQPQHF. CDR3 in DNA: TGTGCCACCAAAACGAGTGGAGTTCATCAGCCCCAGCATTTT.

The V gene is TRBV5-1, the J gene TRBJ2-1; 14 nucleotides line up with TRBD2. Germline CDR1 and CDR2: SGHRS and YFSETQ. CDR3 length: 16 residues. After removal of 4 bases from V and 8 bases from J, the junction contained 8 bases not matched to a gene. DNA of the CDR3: TGCGCCAGCAGCCCCGGGACTAGCGGGAGCTCCCATGAGCAGTTCTTC. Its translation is CASSPGTSGSSHEQFF.

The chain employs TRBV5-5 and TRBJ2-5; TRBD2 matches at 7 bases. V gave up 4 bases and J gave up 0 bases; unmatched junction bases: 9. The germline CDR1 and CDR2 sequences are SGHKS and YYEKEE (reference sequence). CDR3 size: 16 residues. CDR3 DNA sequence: TGTGCCAGCAGCCCCCGGGGGGAGCTCTACCAAGAGACCCAGTACTTC. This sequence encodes CASSPRGELYQETQYF.

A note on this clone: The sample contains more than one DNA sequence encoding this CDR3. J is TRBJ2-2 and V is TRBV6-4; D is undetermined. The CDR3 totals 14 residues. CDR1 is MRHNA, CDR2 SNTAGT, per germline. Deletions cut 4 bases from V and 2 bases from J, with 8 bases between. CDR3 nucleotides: TGTGCCAGCAGTGTGGTACCTAACACCGGGGAGCTGTTTTTT. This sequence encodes CASSVVPNTGELFF.

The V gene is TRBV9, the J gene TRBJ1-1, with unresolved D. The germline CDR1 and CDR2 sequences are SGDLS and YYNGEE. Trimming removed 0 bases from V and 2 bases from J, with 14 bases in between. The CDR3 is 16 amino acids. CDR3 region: CASSVGAAKINTEAFF. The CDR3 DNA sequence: TGTGCCAGCAGCGTAGGGGCCGCGAAAATTAACACTGAAGCTTTCTTT.

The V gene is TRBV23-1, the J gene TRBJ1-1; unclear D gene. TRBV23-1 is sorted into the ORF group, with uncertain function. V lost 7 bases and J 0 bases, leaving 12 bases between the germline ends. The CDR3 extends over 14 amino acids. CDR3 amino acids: CASNRPGLNTEAFF. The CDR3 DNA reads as TGCGCCAGCAATCGCCCGGGTTTGAACACTGAAGCTTTCTTT.

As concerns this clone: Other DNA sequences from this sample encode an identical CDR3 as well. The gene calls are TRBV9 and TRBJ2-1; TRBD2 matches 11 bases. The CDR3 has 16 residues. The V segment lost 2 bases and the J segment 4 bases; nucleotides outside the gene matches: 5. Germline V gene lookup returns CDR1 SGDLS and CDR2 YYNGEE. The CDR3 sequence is CASSVQTSGSYNEQFF. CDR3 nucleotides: TGTGCCAGCAGCGTCCAAACTAGCGGGAGTTACAATGAGCAGTTCTTC.

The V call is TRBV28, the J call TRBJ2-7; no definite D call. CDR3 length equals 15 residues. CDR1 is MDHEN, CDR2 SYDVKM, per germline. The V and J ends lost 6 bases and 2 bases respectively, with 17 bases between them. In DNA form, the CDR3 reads TGTGCCAGCAGCCTCACCCCACCGGAGCCCTACGAGCAGTACTTC. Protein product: CASSLTPPEPYEQYF.

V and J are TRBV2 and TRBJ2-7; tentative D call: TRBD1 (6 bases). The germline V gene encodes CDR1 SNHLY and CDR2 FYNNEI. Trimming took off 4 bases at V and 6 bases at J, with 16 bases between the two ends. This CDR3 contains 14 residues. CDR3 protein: CASSGDRTGFEQYF. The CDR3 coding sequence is TGTGCCAGCAGTGGAGACCGAACAGGGTTCGAGCAGTACTTC.

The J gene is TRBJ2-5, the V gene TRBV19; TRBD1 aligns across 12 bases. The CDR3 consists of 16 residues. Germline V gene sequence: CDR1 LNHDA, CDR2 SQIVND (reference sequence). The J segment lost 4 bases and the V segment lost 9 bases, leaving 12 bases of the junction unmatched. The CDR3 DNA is TGTGCCAGCGGCAGGGGACAGGGGGCCACAAGAGAGACCCAGTACTTC. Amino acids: CASGRGQGATRETQYF.